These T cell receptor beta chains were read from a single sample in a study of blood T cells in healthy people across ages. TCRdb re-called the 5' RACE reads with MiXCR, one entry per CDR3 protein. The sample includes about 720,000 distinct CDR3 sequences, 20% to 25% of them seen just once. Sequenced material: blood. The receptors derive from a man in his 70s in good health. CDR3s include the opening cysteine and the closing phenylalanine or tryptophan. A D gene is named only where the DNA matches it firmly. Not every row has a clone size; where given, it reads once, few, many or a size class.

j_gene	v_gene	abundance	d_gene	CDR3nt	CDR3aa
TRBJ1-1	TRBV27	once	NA	TGTGCCAGCACAGGGCGACCAGGCACTGAAGCTTTCTTT	CASTGRPGTEAFF
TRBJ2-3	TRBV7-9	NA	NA	TGTGCCAGCAGCTTAGTGGCGGGAAACACAGATACGCAGTATTTT	CASSLVAGNTDTQYF
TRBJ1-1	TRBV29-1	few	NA	TGCAGCGTTGAAGAAGTAAGGACTGAAGCTTTCTTT	CSVEEVRTEAFF
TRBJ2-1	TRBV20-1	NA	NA	TGCAGTGCTACTAACCTAGCTTACGGATACAATGAGCAGTTCTTC	CSATNLAYGYNEQFF
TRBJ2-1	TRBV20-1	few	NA	TGCAGTGCTAGTAGAACAGGTTATGAGCAGTTCTTC	CSASRTGYEQFF
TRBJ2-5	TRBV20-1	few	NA	TGCAGTGCTTACCTAACTCGGCAAGAGACCCAGTACTTC	CSAYLTRQETQYF
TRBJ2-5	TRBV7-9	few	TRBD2	TGTGCCAGCAGCTTATGGAGCGGGGCCTACCAAGAGACCCAGTACTTC	CASSLWSGAYQETQYF
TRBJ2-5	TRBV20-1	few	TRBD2	TGCAGTGCTAGAGGTCATGGGGGGGTACAAGAGACCCAGTACTTC	CSARGHGGVQETQYF
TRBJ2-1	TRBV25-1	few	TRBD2	TGTGCCAGCGGACGGGGGGGGAAACCCGAGCAGTTCTTC	CASGRGGKPEQFF
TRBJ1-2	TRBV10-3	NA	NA	TGTGCCTCATCTCGGGTCCTATATGGCTACACCTTC	CASSRVLYGYTF
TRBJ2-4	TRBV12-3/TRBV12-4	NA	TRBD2	TGTGCCAGCAGTTTGGGCGGGAGGAGGAGAAACATTCAGTACTTC	CASSLGGRRRNIQYF
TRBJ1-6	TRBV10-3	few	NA	TGTGCCATCGGGGACGGACCGAATTCACCCCTCCACTTT	CAIGDGPNSPLHF
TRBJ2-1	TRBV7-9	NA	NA	TGTGCCAGCAGCCCCGCGCGAAATGAGCAGTTCTTC	CASSPARNEQFF
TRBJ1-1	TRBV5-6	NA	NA	TGTGCCAGCAGCAGGCGCAGGGCGGGCACTGAAGCTTTCTTT	CASSRRRAGTEAFF
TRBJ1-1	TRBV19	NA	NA	TGTGCCAGTAGTAGTGATGGAGGGAGAGCTTTCTTT	CASSSDGGRAFF
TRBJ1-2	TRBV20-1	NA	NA	TGCAGTGCTAGATTTTCAGGGGTCCATGGCTACACCTTC	CSARFSGVHGYTF
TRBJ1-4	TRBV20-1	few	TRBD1	TGCAGTGCCCCTAGGGGAACAGGGGGCGCAACTAATGAAAAACTGTTTTTT	CSAPRGTGGATNEKLFF